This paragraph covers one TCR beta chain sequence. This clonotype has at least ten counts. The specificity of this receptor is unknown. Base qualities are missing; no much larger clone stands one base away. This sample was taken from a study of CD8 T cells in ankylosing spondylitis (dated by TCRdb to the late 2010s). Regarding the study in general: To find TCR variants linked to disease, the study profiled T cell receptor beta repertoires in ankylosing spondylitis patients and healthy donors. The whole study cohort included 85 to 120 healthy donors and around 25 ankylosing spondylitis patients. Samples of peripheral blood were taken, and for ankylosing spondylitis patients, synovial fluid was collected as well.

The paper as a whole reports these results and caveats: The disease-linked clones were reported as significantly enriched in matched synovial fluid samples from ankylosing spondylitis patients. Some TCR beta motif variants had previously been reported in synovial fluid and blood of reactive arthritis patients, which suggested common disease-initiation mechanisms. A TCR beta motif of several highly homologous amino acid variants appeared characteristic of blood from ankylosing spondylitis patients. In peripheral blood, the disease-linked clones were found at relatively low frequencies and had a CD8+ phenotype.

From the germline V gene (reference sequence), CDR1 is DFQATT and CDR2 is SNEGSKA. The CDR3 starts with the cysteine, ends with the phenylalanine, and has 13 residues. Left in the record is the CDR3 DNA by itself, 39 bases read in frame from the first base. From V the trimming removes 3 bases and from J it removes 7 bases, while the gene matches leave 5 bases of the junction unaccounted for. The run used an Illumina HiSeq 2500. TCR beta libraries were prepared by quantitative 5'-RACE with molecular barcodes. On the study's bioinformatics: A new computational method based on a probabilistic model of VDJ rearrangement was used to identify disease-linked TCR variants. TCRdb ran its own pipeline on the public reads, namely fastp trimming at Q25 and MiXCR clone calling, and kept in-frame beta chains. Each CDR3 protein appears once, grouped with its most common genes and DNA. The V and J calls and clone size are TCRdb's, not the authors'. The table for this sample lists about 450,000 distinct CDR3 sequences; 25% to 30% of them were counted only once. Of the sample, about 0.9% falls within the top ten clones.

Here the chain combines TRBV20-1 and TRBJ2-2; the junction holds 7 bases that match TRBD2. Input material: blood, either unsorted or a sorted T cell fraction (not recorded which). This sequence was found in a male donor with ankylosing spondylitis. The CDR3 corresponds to CSASREAGGELFF. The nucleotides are TGCAGTGCTAGTCGGGAGGCCGGCGGGGAGCTGTTTTTT.